A selection of T cell receptor beta chains follows, all from one sample in a study of OX40 agonist ivuxolimab in advanced cancers. The method was immunoSEQ multiplex PCR; TCRdb's version includes in-frame clones alone and lacks a portion of them. The table has about 46,000 clones, around 84% seen once. Specimen: CD4+ or CD8+ T cells sorted from blood, collected in a trial of the OX40 agonist ivuxolimab. These receptors came from an adult with an advanced solid tumor such as melanoma, head and neck, liver or kidney cancer. Each CDR3 is given with its conserved first and last residue.

TRBV13,CASSFGLAGVWAGELFF
TRBV9,CASSVDDSLNEKLFF
TRBV7-9,CASSLRDWDTEAFF
TRBV19,CASQSGTGGYEQYF
TRBV7-9,CASSSGGSHEQYF
TRBV6-1,CASSENFYGYTF
TRBV7-8,CASSLNIGELWPGGELFF
TRBV6-5,CASSLRSYTDTQYF
TRBV7-8,CASSWSSGGAGTQYF
TRBV2,CASSVLQGAETQYF
TRBV19,CASSIRGLAGYNEQFF
TRBV5-6,CASSLIRAEQETQYF
TRBV7-9,CASSLELGGYEQYF
TRBV6-5,CASSYPGSEAFF
TRBV7-8,CASSQEPKRELNNEQFF
TRBV27,CASSLRARTEEQYF
TRBV28,CASGRWTGGRQPQHF
TRBV6-1,CASTLAGGPNEQFF
TRBV5-1,CASSLWTASYEQYF
TRBV9,CASSVKLEGTEAFF
TRBV28,CASRISGSGEQYF
TRBV6-1,CASSEHFRGDQPQHF
TRBV7-8,CASSSSGSTNEQFF
TRBV7-6,CASGRWTSGKSYNEQFF
TRBV7-9,CASSSMGLAFF
TRBV2,CASIEGLAAQYEQYF
TRBV7-2,CASSLGQGASEAFF
TRBV4-1,CASSQSRVEGGELFF
TRBV7-9,CAGGDGNQPQHF
TRBV27,CASSPDRKYYEQYF